Listed below are T cell receptor beta chains from one sample, sequenced in a study of T-cell reconstitution after alpha-beta-depleted transplantation in children. TCRdb redid the calling of the PCR reads with MiXCR, one entry per CDR3 protein. The sample yields about 58,000 distinct CDR3 sequences, 44% seen once. Material: PBMCs, mostly from graft donor cells, obtained 360 days after TCRalphabeta/CD19-depleted stem cell transplant. The source of these receptors is a male patient younger than 18 who had a stem cell transplant for acute lymphoblastic leukemia, so the T cells may come from the graft donor. Both conserved end residues are part of each CDR3. A D gene is named only where the DNA matches it firmly. Some rows mark clone size as missing; the rest say once, few, many or name a class of expanded clone.

TRBJ2-3 - few TRBV5-1 TGCGCCAGCAGCTTCAGGACAGGAGCGGGGGCAGATACGCAGTATTTT CASSFRTGAGADTQYF
TRBJ2-7 - few TRBV11-2 TGTGCCAGCAGCTTAACGAACGAGCAGTACTTC CASSLTNEQYF
TRBJ2-3 - few TRBV29-1 TGCAGCGTTGATTTCACAGATACGCAGTATTTT CSVDFTDTQYF
TRBJ2-3 - - TRBV6-5 TGTGCCAGCAGTTACCGGAGTACCATCACAGATACGCAGTATTTT CASSYRSTITDTQYF
TRBJ2-1 TRBD2 - TRBV29-1 TGCAGCGTTGCGAGGGGTCTAGCGGGTATCTACCCTTACAATGAGCAGTTCTTC CSVARGLAGIYPYNEQFF
TRBJ2-7 TRBD2 - TRBV20-1 TGCAGTGCTAGATTCGGCGGGAGGGCCGACGAGCAGTACTTC CSARFGGRADEQYF
TRBJ2-3 - - TRBV28 TGTGCCAGCAGCCATAGGGGGGGCACAGATACGCAGTATTTT CASSHRGGTDTQYF
TRBJ2-5 - - TRBV7-9 TGTGCCAGCAGCTTGAAACAAGCCGAAGAGACCCAGTACTTC CASSLKQAEETQYF
TRBJ2-3 - - TRBV6-1 TGTGCCAGCAGTGTAGTAGAGCGGGATACGCAGTATTTT CASSVVERDTQYF
TRBJ2-5 - - TRBV12-3/TRBV12-4 TGTGCCAGCAGCTCCTTATCCCTAGGGGAGACCCAGTACTTC CASSSLSLGETQYF
TRBJ2-7 - - TRBV27 TGTGCCAGCAGTGTCAGGGTCGTCCCAGAGGACGAGCAGTACTTC CASSVRVVPEDEQYF
TRBJ2-4 TRBD1 - TRBV12-3/TRBV12-4 TGTGCCAGCAGTTCCGGGACAGGGGGTTGGGACATTCAGTACTTC CASSSGTGGWDIQYF
TRBJ1-3 TRBD1 - TRBV12-3/TRBV12-4 TGTGCCAGCAGTGTGGACAGGGGGAACTCTGGAAACACCATATATTTT CASSVDRGNSGNTIYF
TRBJ2-3 - few TRBV24-1 TGTGCCACCAGTGATTTTATTGAAATAGATACGCAGTATTTT CATSDFIEIDTQYF
TRBJ2-1 TRBD2 - TRBV9 TGTGCCTCACAGGGAACTCTAGCGGGAGAAAATGAGCGGTTCTTC CASQGTLAGENERFF
TRBJ2-3 TRBD1 - TRBV7-8 TGTGCCAGCAGCTCGGGTAACAGGGGTTTTAGCACAGATACGCAGTATTTT CASSSGNRGFSTDTQYF
TRBJ2-7 TRBD1 few TRBV29-1 TGCAGCGCCGGAGGGACAGGGCCTACGGGGCAGTACTTC CSAGGTGPTGQYF
TRBJ1-1 - few TRBV5-1 TGCGCCAGCAGCCTGACCCGGGGGACCACTTACACTGAAGCTTTCTTT CASSLTRGTTYTEAFF
TRBJ2-7 - few TRBV6-2/TRBV6-3 TGTGCCAGCAGTTCCCGGATGACCTACGAGCAGTACTTC CASSSRMTYEQYF
TRBJ2-1 TRBD1 - TRBV9 TGTGCCAGCAGCCGGACAGGGTACTCCTACAATGAGCAGTTCTTC CASSRTGYSYNEQFF
TRBJ2-1 - once TRBV12-3/TRBV12-4 TGTGCCAGCATCCGGGGAACCTACAATGAGCAGTTCTTC CASIRGTYNEQFF
TRBJ2-7 - - TRBV15 TGTGCCACCAGCAGAGAGGAGAGCTCCTACGAGCAGTACTTC CATSREESSYEQYF
TRBJ2-2 - - TRBV3-1 TGTGCCAGCAGCCAAGAACGGGAACGGTGGACCGGGGAGCTGTTTTTT CASSQERERWTGELFF
TRBJ2-4 - - TRBV6-2/TRBV6-3 TGTGCCAGCAGGGAGTTAGCCAAAAACATTCAGTACTTC CASRELAKNIQYF
TRBJ2-3 TRBD2 - TRBV10-3 TGTGCCATCAGTGAGTCGAGCGGGAGGGCCGAAGATACGCAGTATTTT CAISESSGRAEDTQYF
TRBJ2-1 TRBD2 few TRBV7-6 TGTGCCAGCAGCTTATTGACTAGCGGAAGTTACAATGAGCAGTTCTTC CASSLLTSGSYNEQFF
TRBJ1-5 TRBD1 few TRBV12-3/TRBV12-4 TGTGCCAGCAGTTTATGGTCGCTCTTTGGCAGGGGGTTTGAGCCCCAGCATTTT CASSLWSLFGRGFEPQHF
TRBJ2-4 - few TRBV5-1 TGCGCCAGCCCAACAGGGGCGGAGGGGGCCAAAAACATTCAGTACTTC CASPTGAEGAKNIQYF
TRBJ2-7 - - TRBV7-6 TGTGCCAGCAGCTTCAGGGGGGGCGAGCAGTACTTC CASSFRGGEQYF
TRBJ2-7 - few TRBV5-1 TGCGCCAGCAGCGATACATGGGGCTCCTACGAGCAGTACTTC CASSDTWGSYEQYF
TRBJ2-5 TRBD1 - TRBV24-1 TGTGCCACCAGTCTGACAGGGAGAGAGACCCAGTACTTC CATSLTGRETQYF
TRBJ2-1 TRBD2 - TRBV9 TGTGCCAGCAGCGTAGGGGCCGGACTAGCGTTCAATGAGCAGTTCTTC CASSVGAGLAFNEQFF
TRBJ2-7 - - TRBV10-3 TGTGCCATTAGGGACGAAACCTTTTTGGACGAGCAGTACTTC CAIRDETFLDEQYF
TRBJ2-1 TRBD2 - TRBV9 TGTGCCAGCAGCGTAGCCCCGACTAGCGGGAGGGAGGTCTACAATGAGCAGTTCTTC CASSVAPTSGREVYNEQFF
TRBJ2-7 - - TRBV20-1 TGCAGTGCTAGAGATCTTAACAGCTACGAGCAGTACTTC CSARDLNSYEQYF
TRBJ2-1 TRBD2 - TRBV7-7 TGTGCTAGCAGCTCACTAGCGGGAGGCCACAATGAGCAGTTCTTC CASSSLAGGHNEQFF
TRBJ2-7 - - TRBV15 TGTGCCACCAGCGCTCGGATTACTACAGGGAAGCCGTACGAGCAGTACTTC CATSARITTGKPYEQYF
TRBJ2-1 TRBD2 few TRBV29-1 TGCAGCGTTGAAACTAGCGGGGGGCCCGGGAATGAGCAGTTCTTC CSVETSGGPGNEQFF
TRBJ1-1 TRBD1 few TRBV5-1 TGCGCCAGCAGCTTGGGACAGGGCCACACTGAAGCTTTCTTT CASSLGQGHTEAFF
TRBJ2-7 TRBD2 - TRBV7-9 TGTGCCAGCAGCTTATTTCGAGGACTAGTGGATTACGAGCAGTACTTC CASSLFRGLVDYEQYF
TRBJ1-1 - many TRBV5-1 TGCGCCAGCAGGCCCCAGGGGAACACTGAAGCTTTCTTT CASRPQGNTEAFF
TRBJ1-1 - - TRBV6-5 TGTGCCAGCAGTTACCGTCAACTGGGCACTGAAGCTTTCTTT CASSYRQLGTEAFF
TRBJ2-7 TRBD1 - TRBV6-5 TGTGCCAGCAGTTACTACAGGGGGGAGTACGAGCAGTACTTC CASSYYRGEYEQYF
TRBJ2-5 - few TRBV28 TGTGCCAGCAGTTTTGAGGGAATTGGTAATCTTCGAGAGACCCAGTACTTC CASSFEGIGNLRETQYF
TRBJ2-2 - - TRBV27 TGTGCCAGCAGCCCAAGGGCAATAGGTGTGAACACCGGGGAGCTGTTTTTT CASSPRAIGVNTGELFF
TRBJ1-3 TRBD1 - TRBV5-4 TGTGCCAGCACTCCCGACAGGGTCTCTGGAAACACCATATATTTT CASTPDRVSGNTIYF
TRBJ2-1 TRBD2 - TRBV12-3/TRBV12-4 TGTGCCAGCAGTTTATTTTGGCGGGAGCGGGATGGGAATGAGCAGTTCTTC CASSLFWRERDGNEQFF
TRBJ2-7 TRBD1 few TRBV29-1 TGCAGCGTTGGACTTACCGGGACAGGGGGGCGCGAGCAGTACTTC CSVGLTGTGGREQYF
TRBJ2-2 - few TRBV27 TGTGCCAGCAGTTTAAATACCCAGAGAGGGAACACCGGGGAGCTGTTTTTT CASSLNTQRGNTGELFF
TRBJ2-3 TRBD1 few TRBV13 TGTGCCAGCAGCTACCGGGACAGGGGTGCAGATACGCAGTATTTT CASSYRDRGADTQYF
TRBJ1-1 - - TRBV7-9 TGTGCCAGCAGCTTAGAGGACGGGGCTTTCTTT CASSLEDGAFF